The 30 T cell receptor beta chains below all came from one sample that was sequenced in a study of identical twins. TCRdb redid the calling of the 5' RACE reads with MiXCR, one entry per CDR3 protein. The data hold around 1.7 million distinct CDR3 sequences, with more than 30% observed a single time. The material sequenced was cord blood. Receptors originate from a newborn girl in good health.

This clonotype was seen a few times. The J gene is TRBJ1-4, the V gene TRBV2; D is perhaps TRBD1 (5 bases). The CDR3 has 15 residues. CDR1 is SNHLY, CDR2 FYNNEI, per germline. V dropped 0 bases and J dropped 5 bases, with 10 bases sitting between them. The CDR3 spells CASSEARRGNEKLFF. CDR3 nucleotides: TGTGCCAGCAGTGAAGCCCGGAGGGGCAATGAAAAACTGTTTTTT.

This clonotype occurred many times. J is TRBJ2-5 and V is TRBV7-2; 10 bases line up with TRBD2. The better agreement between TRBJ2-7 and the DNA end casts doubt on the J call. The CDR3 consists of 14 residues. Germline CDR1 SGHTA, CDR2 FQGNSA. The CDR3 region has the DNA TGTGCCAGCAGCTCCCGGACTAGCGGATCCGAGCAGTACTTC. Translating it yields CASSSRTSGSEQYF.

In its sample, this clonotype was seen a few times. The chain joins TRBV4-1 to TRBJ2-1, with TRBD2 matching 8 bases. Germline lookup yields CDR1 MGHRA and CDR2 YSYEKL. The J segment lost 4 bases and the V segment lost 1 base, leaving 6 bases of the junction unmatched. This CDR3 spans 16 amino acids. CDR3 nucleotides: TGCGCCAGCAGCCAAGTCAGAGGCGGGAGGTACAATGAGCAGTTCTTC. Protein: CASSQVRGGRYNEQFF.

There are a few counts of this clonotype. The germline gene is not matched at one end of the junction; a read error may be the cause. The V call is TRBV5-1, the J call TRBJ1-4; D is unresolved. The CDR3 runs to 16 residues. Germline CDR1 is SGHRS and CDR2 is YFSETQ. In nucleotides, the CDR3 is TGCGCCAGCATCTTGGCAGTCCCTGCAACTAATGAAAAACTGTTTTTT. Encoded protein: CASILAVPATNEKLFF.

Many counts were recorded for this clonotype. The chain is built from TRBV29-1 and TRBJ1-2; TRBD1 matches 8 bases. This CDR3 has 13 residues. J was trimmed by 4 bases and V by 7 bases; bases with no gene match: 8. The germline gives CDR1 SQVTM, CDR2 ANQGSEA. CDR3 bases: TGCAGCGCGAGGACAGGGAAGACCTATGGCTACACCTTC. Amino acids: CSARTGKTYGYTF.

The rearrangement joins TRBV5-1 to TRBJ2-3; D tentatively fits TRBD1 or TRBD2 (7 bases each). Germline CDR1 SGHRS, CDR2 YFSETQ. The CDR3 length is 15 residues. Trimming left V 4 bases short and J 3 bases short, with 15 bases between. This CDR3 reads CASSRNRGLTDTQYF. The CDR3 DNA reads TGCGCCAGCAGCCGGAACAGGGGACTAACAGATACGCAGTATTTT.

V usage is TRBV28 and J usage is TRBJ2-3; 11 positions agree with TRBD1. Looked up from germline, CDR1 is MDHEN and CDR2 is SYDVKM. J lost 6 bases, V lost 7 bases, and 6 bases had no gene match. The CDR3 is 14 amino acids. Here the CDR3 reads CASTRDRGSDTQYF. The CDR3 region has the DNA TGTGCCAGCACTAGGGACAGGGGGAGCGATACGCAGTATTTT.

The gene calls are TRBV28 and TRBJ1-2; D is undetermined. Germline CDR1 and CDR2: MDHEN and SYDVKM. V was trimmed by 3 bases and J by 5 bases, leaving 7 bases between them. The CDR3 has 12 amino acids. CDR3 residues: CASSLTHYGYTF. CDR3 nucleotide sequence: TGTGCCAGCAGTTTGACCCATTATGGCTACACCTTC.

V gene TRBV27 combines with J gene TRBJ2-4; 9 nucleotides agree with TRBD1. V shed 0 bases, J shed 13 bases, and the junction held 19 bases outside the gene matches. This CDR3 region has 18 residues. CDR1 MNHEY and CDR2 SMNVEV come from the germline V gene (reference sequence). As DNA, the CDR3 is TGTGCCAGCAGTTTATCATGGTCCGGGACAGGGTACTCCTACAAGCAGTACTTC. Its translation: CASSLSWSGTGYSYKQYF.

A few counts support this clonotype. The rearrangement uses TRBV24-1 and TRBJ2-3, with TRBD1 matching over 11 bases. J lost 0 bases, V lost 4 bases, and 5 bases had no gene match. The CDR3 has 17 amino acids. Germline CDR1 reads KGHDR; CDR2 reads SFDVKD. CDR3 in amino acids: CATSDPGTGGSTDTQYF. The DNA of the CDR3 is TGTGCCACCAGTGACCCGGGGACAGGGGGTAGCACAGATACGCAGTATTTT.

The chain uses TRBV2 and TRBJ2-1; 7 bases match TRBD2. Per germline, CDR1 SNHLY and CDR2 FYNNEI. The CDR3 runs 14 residues. J gave up 8 bases and V 6 bases, and 10 bases lay outside the gene matches. CDR3 sequence: CASSARTSFDEQFF. The CDR3 DNA reads TGTGCCAGCAGCGCCCGGACTAGTTTCGATGAGCAGTTCTTC.

The genes are TRBV20-1 and TRBJ2-1; 8 nucleotides line up with TRBD2. Germline assignment: CDR1 DFQATT and CDR2 SNEGSKA (reference sequence). The junction had 14 bases not matched to a gene; V was cut back by 3 bases and J by 7 bases. The CDR3 has 16 residues. DNA for the CDR3: TGCAGTGCTAGTCGCAGTAGCGGGATCGTAGGGAATGAGCAGTTCTTC. Its protein is CSASRSSGIVGNEQFF.

This clonotype occurred a few times. This chain joins TRBV13 and TRBJ2-1; 9 positions match TRBD1. Germline assignment: CDR1 PRHDT and CDR2 FYEKMQ (reference sequence). The CDR3 has 14 residues. J was trimmed by 4 bases and V by 8 bases; bases with no gene match: 6. In DNA form, the CDR3 reads TGTGCCAGCTTCTCCGGGACAGGGTACAATGAGCAGTTCTTC. This translates into CASFSGTGYNEQFF.

This sequence joins TRBV15 and TRBJ2-5; 10 positions agree with TRBD2. CDR1 LNHNV and CDR2 YYDKDF come from the germline V gene (reference sequence). Germline trimming cut 0 bases from V and 5 bases from J; bases unmatched to any gene: 15. The length of the CDR3 is 19 residues. The CDR3 DNA is TGTGCCACCAGCAGAGATTTCTGGCTAGCGGGAGAATTTGGGGAGACCCAGTACTTC. Amino acid sequence: CATSRDFWLAGEFGETQYF.

This clonotype has more than one count but fewer than ten. The rearrangement uses TRBV10-1 and TRBJ2-7, with D possibly being TRBD2 (6 bases). V was shortened by 4 bases and J by 0 bases, with 10 bases between the two germline ends. CDR1 is WNHNN, CDR2 SYGVQD, per germline (reference sequence). This CDR3 contains 14 residues. The CDR3 loop reads CASSAGVTSYEQYF. CDR3 DNA sequence: TGCGCCAGCAGTGCGGGGGTGACCTCCTACGAGCAGTACTTC.

This clonotype was found a few times. This may come from a read error, since a much larger clone is one base off. The J gene is TRBJ2-3, the V gene TRBV24-1; D is undetermined. This CDR3 comprises 12 residues. Trimming shortened V by 5 bases and J by 2 bases, and 4 bases separated the two germline ends. The germline V gene encodes CDR1 KGHDR and CDR2 SFDVKD. The CDR3 bases are TGTGCCACCAGTGCCGTCACAGATACGCAGTATTTT. This encodes CATSAVTDTQYF.

This clonotype was seen a few times. The chain links TRBV20-1 to TRBJ1-6; no reliable D call. Per germline, CDR1 DFQATT and CDR2 SNEGSKA (reference sequence). The CDR3 length is 12 residues. Between the trimmed V and J ends, which lost 5 bases and 6 bases, there was a span of 8 bases. CDR3 amino acids: CSAAPINSPLHF. DNA of the CDR3: TGCAGTGCTGCCCCGATTAATTCACCCCTCCACTTT.

This chain connects TRBV6-1 to TRBJ2-1; 9 bases align to TRBD2. V gave up 6 bases and J gave up 0 bases; unmatched junction bases: 9. Germline-derived CDR1 and CDR2 are MNHNS and SASEGT. The CDR3 runs to 17 residues. CDR3 amino acids: CASRETGTSSSYNEQFF. CDR3 DNA sequence: TGTGCCAGCAGGGAAACCGGGACTAGCAGCTCCTACAATGAGCAGTTCTTC.

This clonotype was recorded once. The chain joins TRBV20-1 to TRBJ2-3, with 8 positions matching TRBD2. J gave up 1 base and V 3 bases, and 12 bases lay outside the gene matches. The CDR3 consists of 17 residues. Germline V lookup: CDR1 DFQATT, CDR2 SNEGSKA (reference sequence). The CDR3 DNA sequence: TGCAGTGCTAGGAGGCGGGACCCGGGGGGGCGCACAGATACGCAGTATTTT. Amino acid sequence: CSARRRDPGGRTDTQYF.

A few counts support this clonotype. The chain carries TRBV20-1 and TRBJ2-3; D possibly corresponds to TRBD1 (7 bases). The CDR3 contains 14 residues. V lost 7 bases and J lost 6, with 20 bases in between. Germline V lookup: CDR1 DFQATT, CDR2 SNEGSKA (reference sequence). CDR3 DNA: TGCAGTGTCAACAGGGGCCGACTAGGCGATACGCAGTATTTT. Translation: CSVNRGRLGDTQYF.

The rearrangement links TRBV5-1 to TRBJ2-1; TRBD2 aligns across 16 bases. The germline CDR1 and CDR2 sequences are SGHRS and YFSETQ. The CDR3 sequence is 18 residues long. V shed 4 bases, J shed 5 bases, and the junction held 9 bases outside the gene matches. CDR3 bases: TGCGCCAGCAGCCGGCTCGGGACTAGCGGGAGGGCCCACAATGAGCAGTTCTTC. This gives the protein CASSRLGTSGRAHNEQFF.

V gene TRBV15 combines with J gene TRBJ1-5; D call uncertain. CDR3 length equals 15 residues. Trimming cost V 2 bases and J 1 base, with 9 bases left between them. Germline loops: CDR1 LNHNV, CDR2 YYDKDF (reference sequence). DNA of the CDR3: TGTGCCACCAGCAGATTGGGTGGGAGCAATCAGCCCCAGCATTTT. It specifies CATSRLGGSNQPQHF.

The genes are TRBV29-1 and TRBJ2-1, with 10 bases lining up with TRBD1. Near its end, the DNA agrees better with TRBJ2-7, so the J call may be wrong. This CDR3 contains 13 residues. Germline lookup yields CDR1 SQVTM and CDR2 ANQGSEA. The CDR3 loop is CSVAGQGYNEQYF. CDR3 sequence (DNA): TGCAGCGTTGCGGGACAGGGGTACAATGAGCAGTACTTC.

A few counts support this clonotype. The chain carries TRBV2 and TRBJ2-7; D unresolved. The CDR3 length is 16 residues. Trimming shortened V by 6 bases and J by 1 base, and 19 bases separated the two germline ends. CDR1 is SNHLY and CDR2 is FYNNEI in the germline V gene. CDR3 nucleotides: TGTGCCAGCAGATACGCCGGCAGCTATCCTTCCTACGAGCAGTACTTC. It yields the protein CASRYAGSYPSYEQYF.

The CDR3 reads CASSSAGQGFGEQYF. Here the CDR3 DNA reads TGCGCCAGCAGCAGCGCGGGACAGGGTTTCGGAGAGCAGTACTTC. This chain links TRBV5-1 with TRBJ2-5; 9 positions match TRBD1. The CDR3 loop spans 15 amino acids. The germline V gene has CDR1 SGHRS and CDR2 YFSETQ. Trimming removed 4 bases from V and 11 bases from J; junction bases left unmatched: 15.

The chain is built from TRBV12-3 or TRBV12-4 and TRBJ2-1; 7 bases are shared with TRBD1. V lost 5 bases, J lost 7 bases, and 8 bases stayed unmatched. The CDR3 has 14 amino acids. CDR3 coding DNA: TGTGCCAGCAGTACCCCGACCAGGGGGAATGAGCAGTTCTTC. Amino acid sequence: CASSTPTRGNEQFF.

The chain carries TRBV4-2 and TRBJ2-7, with 9 bases identical to TRBD1. This CDR3 is 15 amino acids long. Germline V gives CDR1 LGHNA, CDR2 YNFKEQ. The junction had 10 bases not matched to a gene; V was cut back by 1 base and J by 9 bases. The CDR3 here is CASSQVLGQGTMQYF. For the CDR3, the DNA is TGTGCCAGCAGCCAAGTCCTCGGACAGGGGACAATGCAGTACTTC.

This clonotype was detected a few times. The genes are TRBV11-2 and TRBJ1-5; no firm D call. This CDR3 is 13 amino acids long. Germline V gene sequence: CDR1 SGHAT, CDR2 FQNNGV. Trimming took 5 bases from V and 4 from J, leaving 9 bases between them. The CDR3 loop reads CASSPQWNQPQHF. CDR3 DNA sequence: TGTGCCAGCAGCCCACAGTGGAATCAGCCCCAGCATTTT.

This clonotype was found many times. This rearrangement joins TRBV27 to TRBJ2-5; D is unresolved. Trimming removed 0 bases from V and 5 bases from J, with 4 bases in between. Germline lookup yields CDR1 MNHEY and CDR2 SMNVEV (reference sequence). This CDR3 is built from 12 residues. DNA of the CDR3: TGTGCCAGCAGTTTATCCTGGGAGACCCAGTACTTC. Translated: CASSLSWETQYF.

This sequence joins TRBV10-3 and TRBJ1-2, with D maybe TRBD1 (5 bases). CDR1 is ENHRY, CDR2 SYGVKD, per germline. The CDR3 is 14 residues long. V shed 2 bases and J shed 3 bases, with 10 bases lying between them. The CDR3 is CAISEGASDYGYTF. In nucleotides, the CDR3 is TGTGCCATCAGTGAGGGGGCATCGGACTATGGCTACACCTTC.